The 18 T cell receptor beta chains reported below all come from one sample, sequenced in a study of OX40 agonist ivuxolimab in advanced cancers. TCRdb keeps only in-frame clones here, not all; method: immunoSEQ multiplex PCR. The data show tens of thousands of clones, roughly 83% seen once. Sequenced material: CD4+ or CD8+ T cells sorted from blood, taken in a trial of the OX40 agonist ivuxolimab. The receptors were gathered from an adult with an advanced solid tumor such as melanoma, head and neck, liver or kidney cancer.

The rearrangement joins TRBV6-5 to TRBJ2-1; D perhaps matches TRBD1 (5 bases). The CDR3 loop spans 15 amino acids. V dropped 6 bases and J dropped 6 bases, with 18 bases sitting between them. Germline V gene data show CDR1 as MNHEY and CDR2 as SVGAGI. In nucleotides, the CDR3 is TGTGCCAGCAGAAAAGGTGGGGCAGGGTCCAATGAGCAGTTCTTC. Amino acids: CASRKGGAGSNEQFF.

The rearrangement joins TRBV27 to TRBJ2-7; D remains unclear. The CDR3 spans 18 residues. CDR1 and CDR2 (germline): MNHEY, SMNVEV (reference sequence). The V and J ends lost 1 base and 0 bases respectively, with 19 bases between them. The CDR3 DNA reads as TGTGCCAGCAGTTTATGGCTGCCGGGCTCCTCAAGCTCCTACGAGCAGTACTTC. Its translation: CASSLWLPGSSSSYEQYF.

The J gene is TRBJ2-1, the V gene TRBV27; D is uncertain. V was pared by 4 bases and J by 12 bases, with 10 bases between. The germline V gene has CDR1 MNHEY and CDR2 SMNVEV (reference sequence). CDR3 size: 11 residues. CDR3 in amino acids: CASSSEGSQFF. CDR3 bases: TGTGCCAGCAGTTCTGAAGGATCGCAGTTCTTC.

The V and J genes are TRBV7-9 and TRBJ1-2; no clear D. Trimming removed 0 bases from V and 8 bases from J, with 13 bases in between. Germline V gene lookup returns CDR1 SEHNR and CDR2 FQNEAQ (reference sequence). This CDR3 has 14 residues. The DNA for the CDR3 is TGTGCCAGCAGCTTAGCGAGAAACAGCGAGGGCTACACCTTC. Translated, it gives CASSLARNSEGYTF.

The CDR3 region has the DNA TGTGCCAGTAGTAACTCCGACAGGGTCTGGGCCGATCAGCCCCAGCATTTT. It specifies CASSNSDRVWADQPQHF. This chain joins TRBV19 and TRBJ1-5, with 7 bases lining up with TRBD1. Germline V gene data show CDR1 as LNHDA and CDR2 as SQIVND (reference sequence). Trimming at V came to 4 bases and at J to 5 bases, leaving 14 bases not matched to a gene. This CDR3 spans 17 amino acids.

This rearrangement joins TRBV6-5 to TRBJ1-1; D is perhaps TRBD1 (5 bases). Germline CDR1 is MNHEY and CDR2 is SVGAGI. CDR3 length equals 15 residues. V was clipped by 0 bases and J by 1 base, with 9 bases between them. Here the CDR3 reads CASSYSLGPNTEAFF. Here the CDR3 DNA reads TGTGCCAGCAGTTACTCGCTGGGACCGAACACTGAAGCTTTCTTT.

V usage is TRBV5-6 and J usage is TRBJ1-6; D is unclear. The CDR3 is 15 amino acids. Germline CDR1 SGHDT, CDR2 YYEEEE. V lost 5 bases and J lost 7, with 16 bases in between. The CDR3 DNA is TGTGCCAGCAGTTGGACCCGCGAGTTCAATTCACCCCTCCACTTT. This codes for CASSWTREFNSPLHF. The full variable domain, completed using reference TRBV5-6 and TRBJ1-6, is DAGVTQSPTHLIKTRGQQVTLRCSPKSGHDTVSWYQQALGQGPQFIFQYYEEEERQRGNFPDRFSGHQFPNYSSELNVNALLLGDSALYLCASSWTREFNSPLHFGNGTRLTVT.

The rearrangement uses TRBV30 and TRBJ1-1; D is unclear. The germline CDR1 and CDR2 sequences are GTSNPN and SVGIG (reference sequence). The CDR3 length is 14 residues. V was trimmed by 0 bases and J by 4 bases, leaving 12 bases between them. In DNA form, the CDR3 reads TGTGCCTGGAGTGTACCAGGCGGCCCCACTGAAGCTTTCTTT. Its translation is CAWSVPGGPTEAFF.

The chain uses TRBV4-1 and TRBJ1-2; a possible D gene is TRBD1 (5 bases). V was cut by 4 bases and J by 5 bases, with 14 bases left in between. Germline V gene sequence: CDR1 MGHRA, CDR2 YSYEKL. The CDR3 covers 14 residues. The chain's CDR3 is CASSRLQDPYGYTF. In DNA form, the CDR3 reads TGCGCCAGCAGCCGACTACAGGACCCTTATGGCTACACCTTC.

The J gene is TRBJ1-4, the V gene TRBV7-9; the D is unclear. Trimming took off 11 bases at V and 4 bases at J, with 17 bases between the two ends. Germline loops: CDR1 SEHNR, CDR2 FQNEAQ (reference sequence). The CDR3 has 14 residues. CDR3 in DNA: TGTGCCGCACAGTCCCTGGGCTTTAATGAAAAACTGTTTTTT. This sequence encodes CAAQSLGFNEKLFF.

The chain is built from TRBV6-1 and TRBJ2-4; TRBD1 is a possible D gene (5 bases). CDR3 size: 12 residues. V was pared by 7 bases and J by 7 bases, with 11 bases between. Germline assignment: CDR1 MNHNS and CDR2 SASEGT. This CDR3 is CASTPPGNIQYF. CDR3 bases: TGTGCCAGCACCCCCCCAGGGAACATTCAGTACTTC.

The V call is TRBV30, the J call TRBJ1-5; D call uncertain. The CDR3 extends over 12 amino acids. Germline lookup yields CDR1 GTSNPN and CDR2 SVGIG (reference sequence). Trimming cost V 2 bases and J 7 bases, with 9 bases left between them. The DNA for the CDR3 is TGTGCCTGGAGTAGGAGAGGACAGCCCCAGCATTTT. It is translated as CAWSRRGQPQHF.

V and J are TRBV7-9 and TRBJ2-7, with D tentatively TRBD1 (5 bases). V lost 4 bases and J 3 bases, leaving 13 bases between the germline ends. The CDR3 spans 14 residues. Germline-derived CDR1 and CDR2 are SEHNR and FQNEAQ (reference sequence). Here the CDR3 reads CASSSRAPGYEQYF. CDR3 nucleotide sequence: TGTGCCAGCAGCTCCAGGGCTCCGGGCTACGAGCAGTACTTC.

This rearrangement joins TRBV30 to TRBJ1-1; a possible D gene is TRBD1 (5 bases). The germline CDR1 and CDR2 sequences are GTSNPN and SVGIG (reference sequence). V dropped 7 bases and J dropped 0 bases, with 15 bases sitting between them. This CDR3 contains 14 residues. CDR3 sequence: CASDRDYMNTEAFF. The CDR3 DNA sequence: TGTGCCTCGGATAGGGACTACATGAACACTGAAGCTTTCTTT.

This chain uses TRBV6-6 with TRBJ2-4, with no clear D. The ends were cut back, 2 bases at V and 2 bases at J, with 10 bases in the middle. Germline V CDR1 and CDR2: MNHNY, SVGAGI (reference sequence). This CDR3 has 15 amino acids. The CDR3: CASSYDWPPKNIQYF. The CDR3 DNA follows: TGTGCCAGCAGTTACGATTGGCCCCCCAAAAACATTCAGTACTTC.

The CDR3 DNA reads TGTGCCAGCAGCTCCCTCTACACTGAAGCTTTCTTT. Translation gives CASSSLYTEAFF. The chain combines TRBV7-6 with TRBJ1-1, with D uncertain. Per the germline V gene, CDR1 is SGHVS and CDR2 is FNYEAQ. V was shortened by 4 bases and J by 3 bases, with 6 bases between the two germline ends. The CDR3 length is 12 residues. Combining the CDR3 with reference TRBV7-6 and TRBJ1-1 gives the whole variable domain GAGVSQSPRYKVTKRGQDVALRCDPISGHVSLYWYRQALGQGPEFLTYFNYEAQQDKSGLPNDRFSAERPEGSISTLTIQRTEQRDSAMYRCASSSLYTEAFFGQGTRLTVV.

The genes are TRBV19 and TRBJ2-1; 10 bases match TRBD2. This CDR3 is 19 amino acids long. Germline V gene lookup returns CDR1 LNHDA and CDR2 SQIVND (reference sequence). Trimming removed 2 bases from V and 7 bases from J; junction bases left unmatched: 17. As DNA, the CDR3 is TGTGCCAGTAGTATACCCAGCGGGAGGGCCCTTAGCTGGACAAATGAGCAGTTCTTC. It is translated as CASSIPSGRALSWTNEQFF.

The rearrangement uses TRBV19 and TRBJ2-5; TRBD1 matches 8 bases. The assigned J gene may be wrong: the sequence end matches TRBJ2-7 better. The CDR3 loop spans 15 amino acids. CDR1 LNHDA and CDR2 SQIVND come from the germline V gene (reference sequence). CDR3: CASSIGNRGNYEQYF. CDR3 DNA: TGTGCCAGTAGTATAGGGAACAGGGGGAACTACGAGCAGTACTTC.